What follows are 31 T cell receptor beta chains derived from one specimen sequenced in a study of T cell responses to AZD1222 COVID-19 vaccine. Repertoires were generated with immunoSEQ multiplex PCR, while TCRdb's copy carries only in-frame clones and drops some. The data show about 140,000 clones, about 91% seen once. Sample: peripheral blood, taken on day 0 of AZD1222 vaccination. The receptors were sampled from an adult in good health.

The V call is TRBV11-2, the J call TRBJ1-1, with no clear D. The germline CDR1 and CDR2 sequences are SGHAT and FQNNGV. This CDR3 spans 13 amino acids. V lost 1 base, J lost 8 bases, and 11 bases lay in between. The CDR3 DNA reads TGTGCCAGCAGCTTAGGTCTCAGAGGGGAAGCTTTCTTT. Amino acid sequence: CASSLGLRGEAFF.

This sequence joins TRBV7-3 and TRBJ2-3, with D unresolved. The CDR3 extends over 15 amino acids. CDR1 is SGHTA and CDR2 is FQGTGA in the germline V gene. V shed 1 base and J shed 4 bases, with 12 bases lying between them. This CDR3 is CASSLSLNAADTQYF. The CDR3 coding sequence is TGTGCCAGCAGCTTAAGCCTAAATGCGGCAGATACGCAGTATTTT.

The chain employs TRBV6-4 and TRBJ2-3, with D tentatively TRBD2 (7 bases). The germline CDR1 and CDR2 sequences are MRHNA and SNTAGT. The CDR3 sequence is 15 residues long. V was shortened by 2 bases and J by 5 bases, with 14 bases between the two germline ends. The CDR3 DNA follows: TGTGCCAGCAGTGACATCGCGGGGGCCGTAGATACGCAGTATTTT. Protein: CASSDIAGAVDTQYF.

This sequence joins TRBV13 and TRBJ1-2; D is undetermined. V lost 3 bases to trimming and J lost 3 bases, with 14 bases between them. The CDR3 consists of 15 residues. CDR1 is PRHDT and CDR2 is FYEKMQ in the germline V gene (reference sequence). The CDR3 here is CASSFRTSLDYGYTF. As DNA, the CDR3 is TGTGCCAGCAGCTTCCGGACCTCTTTGGACTATGGCTACACCTTC.

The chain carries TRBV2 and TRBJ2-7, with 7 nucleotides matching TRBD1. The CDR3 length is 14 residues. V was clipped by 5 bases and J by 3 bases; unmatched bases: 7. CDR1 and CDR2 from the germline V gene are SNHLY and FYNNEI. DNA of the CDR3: TGTGCCAGCAGTCCCGGGACAGAACTCTACGAGCAGTACTTC. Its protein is CASSPGTELYEQYF.

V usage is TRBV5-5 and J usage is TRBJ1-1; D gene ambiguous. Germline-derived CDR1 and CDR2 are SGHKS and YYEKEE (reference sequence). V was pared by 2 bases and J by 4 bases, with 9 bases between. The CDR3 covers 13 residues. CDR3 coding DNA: TGTGCCAGCAGCTTACATACGGGCACTGAAGCTTTCTTT. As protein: CASSLHTGTEAFF.

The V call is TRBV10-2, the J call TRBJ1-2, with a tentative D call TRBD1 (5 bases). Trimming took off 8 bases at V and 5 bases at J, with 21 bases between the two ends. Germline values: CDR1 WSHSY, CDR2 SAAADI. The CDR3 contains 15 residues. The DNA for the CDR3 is TGCGCCAGCTCAGGGACGATGTCGGGGAAGTATGGCTACACCTTC. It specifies CASSGTMSGKYGYTF.

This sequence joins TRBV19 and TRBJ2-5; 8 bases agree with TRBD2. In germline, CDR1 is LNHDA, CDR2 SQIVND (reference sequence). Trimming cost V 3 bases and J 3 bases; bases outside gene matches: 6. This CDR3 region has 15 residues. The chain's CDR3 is CASSIGLLAEETQYF. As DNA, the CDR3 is TGTGCCAGTAGTATTGGATTACTAGCGGAAGAGACCCAGTACTTC.

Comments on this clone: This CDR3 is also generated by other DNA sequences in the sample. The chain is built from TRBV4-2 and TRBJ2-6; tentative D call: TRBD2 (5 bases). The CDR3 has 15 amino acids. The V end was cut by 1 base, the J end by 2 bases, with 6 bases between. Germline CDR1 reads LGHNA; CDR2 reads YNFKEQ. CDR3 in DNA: TGTGCCAGCAGCCAAGGAGGGACTGGGGCCAACGTCCTGACTTTC. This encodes CASSQGGTGANVLTF.

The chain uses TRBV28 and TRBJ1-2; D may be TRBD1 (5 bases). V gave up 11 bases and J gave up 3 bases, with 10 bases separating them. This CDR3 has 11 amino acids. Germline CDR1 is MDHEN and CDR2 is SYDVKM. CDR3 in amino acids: CAGGRDYGYTF. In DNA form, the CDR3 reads TGTGCCGGGGGGAGGGACTATGGCTACACCTTC.

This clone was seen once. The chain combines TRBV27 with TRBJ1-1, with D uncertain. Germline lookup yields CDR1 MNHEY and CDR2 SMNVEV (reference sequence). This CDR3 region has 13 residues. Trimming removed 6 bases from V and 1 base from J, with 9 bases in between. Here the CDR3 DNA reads TGTGCCAGCAGCCTTAACTGGAACACTGAAGCTTTCTTT. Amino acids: CASSLNWNTEAFF.

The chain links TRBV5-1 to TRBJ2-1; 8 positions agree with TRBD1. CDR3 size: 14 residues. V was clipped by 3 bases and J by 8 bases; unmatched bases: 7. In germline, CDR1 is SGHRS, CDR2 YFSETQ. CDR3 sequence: CASSYQDRADEQFF. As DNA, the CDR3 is TGCGCCAGCAGCTATCAGGACAGGGCGGATGAGCAGTTCTTC.

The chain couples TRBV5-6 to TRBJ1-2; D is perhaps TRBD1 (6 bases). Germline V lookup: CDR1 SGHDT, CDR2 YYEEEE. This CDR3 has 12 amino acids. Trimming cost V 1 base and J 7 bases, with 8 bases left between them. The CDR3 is CASSLTGSGYTF. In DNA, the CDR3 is TGTGCCAGCAGCTTGACAGGGTCTGGCTACACCTTC. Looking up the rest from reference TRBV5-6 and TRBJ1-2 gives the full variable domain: DAGVTQSPTHLIKTRGQQVTLRCSPKSGHDTVSWYQQALGQGPQFIFQYYEEEERQRGNFPDRFSGHQFPNYSSELNVNALLLGDSALYLCASSLTGSGYTFGSGTRLTVV.

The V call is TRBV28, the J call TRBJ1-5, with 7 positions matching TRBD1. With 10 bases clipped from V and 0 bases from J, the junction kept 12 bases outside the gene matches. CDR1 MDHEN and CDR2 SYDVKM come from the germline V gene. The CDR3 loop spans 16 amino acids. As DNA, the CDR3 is TGTGCCACCCTTTTCACAGGGGCCGATAGCAATCAGCCCCAGCATTTT. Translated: CATLFTGADSNQPQHF. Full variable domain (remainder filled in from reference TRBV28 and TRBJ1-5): DVKVTQSSRYLVKRTGEKVFLECVQDMDHENMFWYRQDPGLGLRLIYFSYDVKMKEKGDIPEGYSVSREKKERFSLILESASTNQTSMYLCATLFTGADSNQPQHFGDGTRLSIL.

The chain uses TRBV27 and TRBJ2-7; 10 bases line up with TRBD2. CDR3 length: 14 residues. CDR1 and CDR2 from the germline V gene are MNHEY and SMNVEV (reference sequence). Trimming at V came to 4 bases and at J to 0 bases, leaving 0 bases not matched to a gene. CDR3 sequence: CASSWTSGSYEQYF. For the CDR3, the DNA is TGTGCCAGCAGTTGGACTAGCGGCTCCTACGAGCAGTACTTC.

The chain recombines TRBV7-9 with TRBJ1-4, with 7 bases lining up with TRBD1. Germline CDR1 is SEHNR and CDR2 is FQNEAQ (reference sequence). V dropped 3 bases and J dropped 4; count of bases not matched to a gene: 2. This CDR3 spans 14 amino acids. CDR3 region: CASSFGQVNEKLFF. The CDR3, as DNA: TGTGCCAGCAGCTTCGGACAGGTTAATGAAAAACTGTTTTTT.

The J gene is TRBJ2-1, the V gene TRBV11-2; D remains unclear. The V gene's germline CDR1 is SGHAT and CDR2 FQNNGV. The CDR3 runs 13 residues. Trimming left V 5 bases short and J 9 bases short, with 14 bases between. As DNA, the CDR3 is TGTGCCAGCAGCCCGGTCAGGCGACCTGAGCAGTTCTTC. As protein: CASSPVRRPEQFF.

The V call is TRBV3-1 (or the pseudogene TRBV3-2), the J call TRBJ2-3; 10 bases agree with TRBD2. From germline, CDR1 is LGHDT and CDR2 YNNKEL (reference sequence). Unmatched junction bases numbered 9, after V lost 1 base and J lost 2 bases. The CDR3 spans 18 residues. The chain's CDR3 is CASSQVAGGHITTDTQYF. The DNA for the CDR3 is TGTGCCAGCAGCCAAGTAGCGGGGGGCCATATAACCACAGATACGCAGTATTTT.

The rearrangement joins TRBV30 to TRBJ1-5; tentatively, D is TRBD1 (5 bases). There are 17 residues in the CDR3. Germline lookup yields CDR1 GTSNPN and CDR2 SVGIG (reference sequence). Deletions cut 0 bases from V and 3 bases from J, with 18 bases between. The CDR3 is CAWSVRRGGFDNQPQHF. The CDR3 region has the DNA TGTGCCTGGAGTGTCCGCCGGGGGGGTTTCGACAATCAGCCCCAGCATTTT.

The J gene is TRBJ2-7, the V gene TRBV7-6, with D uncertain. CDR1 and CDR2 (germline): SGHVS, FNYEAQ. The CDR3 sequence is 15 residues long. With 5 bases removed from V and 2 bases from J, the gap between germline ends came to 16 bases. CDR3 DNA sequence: TGTGCCAGCAGCCGCTACGTTGGTACCCCCTACGAGCAGTACTTC. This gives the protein CASSRYVGTPYEQYF.

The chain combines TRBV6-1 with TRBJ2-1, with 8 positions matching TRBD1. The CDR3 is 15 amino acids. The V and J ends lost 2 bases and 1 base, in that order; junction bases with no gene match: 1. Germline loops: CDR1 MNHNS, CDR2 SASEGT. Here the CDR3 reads CASSETGGSYNEQFF. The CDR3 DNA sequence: TGTGCCAGCAGTGAAACAGGGGGGTCCTACAATGAGCAGTTCTTC.

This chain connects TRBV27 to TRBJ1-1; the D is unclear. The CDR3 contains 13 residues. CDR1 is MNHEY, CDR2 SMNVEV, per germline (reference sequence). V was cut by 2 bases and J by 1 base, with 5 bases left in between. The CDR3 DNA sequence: TGTGCCAGCAGTTTAATAAAGAACACTGAAGCTTTCTTT. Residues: CASSLIKNTEAFF.

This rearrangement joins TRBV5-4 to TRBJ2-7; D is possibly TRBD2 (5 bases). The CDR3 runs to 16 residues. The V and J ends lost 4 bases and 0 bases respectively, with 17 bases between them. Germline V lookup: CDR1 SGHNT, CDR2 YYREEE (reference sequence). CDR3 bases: TGTGCCAGCAGCCCCGGAGGCCTGGGGAGCTCCTACGAGCAGTACTTC. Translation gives CASSPGGLGSSYEQYF.

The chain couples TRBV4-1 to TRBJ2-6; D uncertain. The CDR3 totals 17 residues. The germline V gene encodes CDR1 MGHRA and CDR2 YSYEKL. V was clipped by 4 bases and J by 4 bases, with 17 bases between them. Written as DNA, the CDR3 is TGCGCCAGCAGCCCGTCAGGTATCATAGCCGGGGCCAACGTCCTGACTTTC. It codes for CASSPSGIIAGANVLTF.

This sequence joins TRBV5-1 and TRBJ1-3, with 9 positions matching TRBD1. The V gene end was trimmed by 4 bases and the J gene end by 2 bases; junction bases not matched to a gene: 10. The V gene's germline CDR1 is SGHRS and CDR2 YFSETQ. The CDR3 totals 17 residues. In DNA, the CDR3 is TGCGCCAGCAGCCCGGAGACAGGGGGACTCGCTGGAAACACCATATATTTT. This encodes CASSPETGGLAGNTIYF.

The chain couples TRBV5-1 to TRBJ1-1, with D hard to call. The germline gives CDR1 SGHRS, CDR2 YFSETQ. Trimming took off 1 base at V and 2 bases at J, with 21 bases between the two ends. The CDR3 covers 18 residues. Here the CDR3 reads CASSLIVRSTVANTEAFF. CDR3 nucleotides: TGCGCCAGCAGCTTGATCGTACGTAGTACAGTTGCCAACACTGAAGCTTTCTTT.

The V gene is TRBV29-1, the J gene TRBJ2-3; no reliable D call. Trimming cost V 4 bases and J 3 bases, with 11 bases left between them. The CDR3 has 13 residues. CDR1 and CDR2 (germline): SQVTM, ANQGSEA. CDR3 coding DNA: TGCAGCGTTGTCTGGGCGCATACAGATACGCAGTATTTT. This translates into CSVVWAHTDTQYF.

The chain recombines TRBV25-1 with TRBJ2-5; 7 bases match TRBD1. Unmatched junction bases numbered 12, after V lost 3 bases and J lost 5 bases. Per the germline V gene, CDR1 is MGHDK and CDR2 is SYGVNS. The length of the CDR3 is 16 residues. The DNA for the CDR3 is TGTGCCAGCAGTGACGGGACAGCCTTCCCGGGGGAGACCCAGTACTTC. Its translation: CASSDGTAFPGETQYF.

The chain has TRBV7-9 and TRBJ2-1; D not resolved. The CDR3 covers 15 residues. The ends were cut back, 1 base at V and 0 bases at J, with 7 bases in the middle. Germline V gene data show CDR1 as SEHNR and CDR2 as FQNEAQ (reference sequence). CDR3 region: CASSLGLNSYNEQFF. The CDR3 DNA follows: TGTGCCAGCAGCTTAGGTTTGAACTCCTACAATGAGCAGTTCTTC.

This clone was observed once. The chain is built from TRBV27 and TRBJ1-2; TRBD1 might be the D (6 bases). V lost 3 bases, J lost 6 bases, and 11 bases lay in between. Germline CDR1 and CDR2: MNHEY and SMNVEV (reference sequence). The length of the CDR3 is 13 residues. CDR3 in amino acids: CASSFGGPDGYTF. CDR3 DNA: TGTGCCAGCAGTTTTGGGGGGCCGGATGGCTACACCTTC.

DNA for the CDR3: TGCGCCAGCAGCCCCGGGGTAGTCAGCGAGACCCAGTACTTC. Amino acid sequence: CASSPGVVSETQYF. The chain links TRBV10-2 to TRBJ2-5; weak D call: TRBD2 (5 bases). This CDR3 is 14 amino acids long. Trimming left V 6 bases short and J 5 bases short, with 16 bases between. The V gene's germline CDR1 is WSHSY and CDR2 SAAADI.